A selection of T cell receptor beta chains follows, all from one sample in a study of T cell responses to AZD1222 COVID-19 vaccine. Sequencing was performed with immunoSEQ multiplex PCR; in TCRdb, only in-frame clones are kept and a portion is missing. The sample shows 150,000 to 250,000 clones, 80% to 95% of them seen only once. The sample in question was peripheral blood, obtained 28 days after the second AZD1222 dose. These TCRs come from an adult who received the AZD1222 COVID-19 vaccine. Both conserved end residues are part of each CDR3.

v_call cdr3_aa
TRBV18 CASSPPASGATNEQFF
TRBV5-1 CASMLAGSDWETQYF
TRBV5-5 CASSLVGQRYSNQPQHF
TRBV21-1 CASSKPRHGSGYTF
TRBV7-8 CASSLAPPRAYF
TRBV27 CASSFLPSGGTDTQYF
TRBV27 CASSYARQGGSNYGYTF
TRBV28 CASSLLPGTGSYEQYF
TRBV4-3 CASSQGGQGLNSPLHF
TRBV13 CASSPMTRGGETQYF
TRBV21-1 CASSKQALGAYEQYF
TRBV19 CASRGNNYGYTF
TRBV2 CASSAGPSNTQYF
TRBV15 CATSRGTEVNEQYF
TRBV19 CASSMGGNYGYTF
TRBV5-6 CASSLGTGGRTEAFF
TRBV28 CASSESGSNYGYTF
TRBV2 CASSGDRAAQDTQYF
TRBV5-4 CASTSRRDEQFF
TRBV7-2 CASSLALAYPFLGFNQPQHF
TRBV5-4 CASSTGQVMNTEAFF
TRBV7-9 CASSSTGGHSPLHF
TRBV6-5 CASSYRGRETQYF
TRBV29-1 CSVSQGLNTEAFF
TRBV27 CASASLGGYGYTF
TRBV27 CASSFRPQQETQYF
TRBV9 CASSVEGGPYNEQFF
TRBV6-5 CASRGGTGMGEQYF
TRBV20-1 CSADGFYEQYF